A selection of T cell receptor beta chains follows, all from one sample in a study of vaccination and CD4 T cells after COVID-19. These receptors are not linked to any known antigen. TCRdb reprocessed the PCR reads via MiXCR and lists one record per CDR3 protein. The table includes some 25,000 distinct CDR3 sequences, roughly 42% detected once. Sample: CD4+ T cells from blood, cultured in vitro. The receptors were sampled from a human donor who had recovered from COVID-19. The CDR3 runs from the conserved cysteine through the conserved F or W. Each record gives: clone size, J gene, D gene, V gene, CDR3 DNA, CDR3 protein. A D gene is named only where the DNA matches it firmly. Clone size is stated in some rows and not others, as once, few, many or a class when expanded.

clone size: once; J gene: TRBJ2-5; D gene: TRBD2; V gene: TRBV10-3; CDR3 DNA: TGTGCCATCAGTGCTGCGCAGCGGGGGGCAGAGACCCAGTACTTC; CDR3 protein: CAISAAQRGAETQYF
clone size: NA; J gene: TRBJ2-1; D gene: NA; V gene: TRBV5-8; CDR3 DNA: TGTGCCAGCAGCTTAACCTTCAGGGGAGGCAATGAGCAGTTCTTC; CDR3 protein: CASSLTFRGGNEQFF
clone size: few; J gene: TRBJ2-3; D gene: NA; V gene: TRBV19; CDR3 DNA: TGTGCCAGTATGCCTCGCGGGACGACAGATACGCAGTATTTT; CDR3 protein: CASMPRGTTDTQYF
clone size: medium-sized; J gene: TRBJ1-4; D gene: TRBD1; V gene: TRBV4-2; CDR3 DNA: TGTGCCAGCAGCCAAGCCTTCAGGGGGAAACTGTTTTTT; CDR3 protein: CASSQAFRGKLFF
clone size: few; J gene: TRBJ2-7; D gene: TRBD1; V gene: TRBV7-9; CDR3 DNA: TGTGCCAGCAGTCTGACAGGGATTGTGAGCGAGCAGTACTTC; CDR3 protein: CASSLTGIVSEQYF
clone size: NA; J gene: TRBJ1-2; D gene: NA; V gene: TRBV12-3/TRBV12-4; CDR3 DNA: TGTGCCAGCAGTTCCTCGCAAAGGGTTTACTATGGCTACACCTTC; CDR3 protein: CASSSSQRVYYGYTF
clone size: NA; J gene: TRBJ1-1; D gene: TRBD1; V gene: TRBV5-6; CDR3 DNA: TGTGCCAGCAGCGCTAAAGGACAGGGTGACACTGAAGCTTTCTTT; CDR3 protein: CASSAKGQGDTEAFF
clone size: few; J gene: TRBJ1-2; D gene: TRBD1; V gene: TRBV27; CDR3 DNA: TGTGCCAGCAGCCGGGGACAGGGTGGTGGCTACACCTTC; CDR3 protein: CASSRGQGGGYTF
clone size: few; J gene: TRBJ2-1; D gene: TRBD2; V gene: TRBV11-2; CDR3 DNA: TGTGCCAGCAGCGTCCCTAGCGGGAGAGGCAATGAGCAGTTCTTC; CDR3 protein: CASSVPSGRGNEQFF
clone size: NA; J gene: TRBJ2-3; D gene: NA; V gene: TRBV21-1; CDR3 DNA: TGTGCCAGCGGGTATCGGGACAGGGGAGAGGGGGGCACAGATACGCAGTATTTT; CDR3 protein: CASGYRDRGEGGTDTQYF
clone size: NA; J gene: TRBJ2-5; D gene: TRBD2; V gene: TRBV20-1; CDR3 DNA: TGCAGTGCCCGCCCCCGACTAGCGGGAGGGATGAGAGAGACCCAGTACTTC; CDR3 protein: CSARPRLAGGMRETQYF
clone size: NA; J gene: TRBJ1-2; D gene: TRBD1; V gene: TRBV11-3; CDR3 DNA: TGTGCCAGCAGCGGAGCCGGGACAGGCTACTATGGCTACACCTTC; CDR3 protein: CASSGAGTGYYGYTF
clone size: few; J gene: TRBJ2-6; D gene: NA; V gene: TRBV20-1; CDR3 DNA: TGCAGTGCCAGGGCGGGGCACGGGGCCAACGTCCTGACTTTC; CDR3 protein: CSARAGHGANVLTF
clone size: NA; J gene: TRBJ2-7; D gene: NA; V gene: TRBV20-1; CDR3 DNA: TGCAGTGCTAGAAATCGGCACAGAGTTTACGAGCAGTACTTC; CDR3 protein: CSARNRHRVYEQYF
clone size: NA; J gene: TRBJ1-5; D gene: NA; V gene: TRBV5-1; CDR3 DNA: TGCGCCAGCAGCCTGGGGGGTAGTATCAATCAGCCCCAGCATTTT; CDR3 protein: CASSLGGSINQPQHF
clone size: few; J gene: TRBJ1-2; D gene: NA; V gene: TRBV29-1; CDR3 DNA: TGCAGCGTTGAAGATTGGCGGTATGGCTACACCTTC; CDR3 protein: CSVEDWRYGYTF
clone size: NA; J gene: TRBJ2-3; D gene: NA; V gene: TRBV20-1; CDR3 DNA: TGCAGTGCTAAGAAAGTCCCGAACACAGATACGCAGTATTTT; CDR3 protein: CSAKKVPNTDTQYF
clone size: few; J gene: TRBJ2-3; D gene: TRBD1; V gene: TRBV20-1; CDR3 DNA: TGCAGTGCTAGACCCCCCAGCAGGGGGCATAGGGATACGCAGTATTTT; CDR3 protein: CSARPPSRGHRDTQYF
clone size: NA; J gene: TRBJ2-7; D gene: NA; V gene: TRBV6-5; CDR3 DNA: TGTGCCAGCAGTTACTCGGGTCAGGGGACCCACGAGCAGTACTTC; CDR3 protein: CASSYSGQGTHEQYF
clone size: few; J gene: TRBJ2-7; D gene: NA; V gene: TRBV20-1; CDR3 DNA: TGCAGTGCTAGTTCGGGGGTGCCCACCTACGAGCAGTACTTC; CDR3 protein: CSASSGVPTYEQYF
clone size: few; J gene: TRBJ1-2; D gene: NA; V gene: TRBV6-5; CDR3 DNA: TGTGCCAGCAGTTCCGCTTTCGGGGTTAACTATGGCTACACCTTC; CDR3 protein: CASSSAFGVNYGYTF
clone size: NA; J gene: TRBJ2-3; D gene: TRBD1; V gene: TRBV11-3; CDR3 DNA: TGTGCCAGCAGCTTAGGACAGGGGGTCACAGATACGCAGTATTTT; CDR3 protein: CASSLGQGVTDTQYF
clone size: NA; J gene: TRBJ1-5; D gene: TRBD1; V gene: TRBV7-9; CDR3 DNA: TGTGCCAGCACCATCGGACAGGGGAATCAGCCCCAGCATTTT; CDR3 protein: CASTIGQGNQPQHF
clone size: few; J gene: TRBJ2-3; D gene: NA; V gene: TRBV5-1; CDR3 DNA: TGCGCCAGCAGCTTGGATGCCGCAGATACGCAGTATTTT; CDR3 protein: CASSLDAADTQYF
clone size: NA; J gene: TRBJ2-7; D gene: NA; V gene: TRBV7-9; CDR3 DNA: TGTGCCAGCAGCTTAGCCGTGGGTGGGGGTCGCGACGAGCAGTACTTC; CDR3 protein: CASSLAVGGGRDEQYF
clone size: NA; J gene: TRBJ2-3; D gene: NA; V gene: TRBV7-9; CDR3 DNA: TGTGCCAGCAGCTTTCGTCAGGGAAGAGGCACAGATACGCAGTATTTT; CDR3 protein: CASSFRQGRGTDTQYF
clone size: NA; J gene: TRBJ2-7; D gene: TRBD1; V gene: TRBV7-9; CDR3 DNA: TGTGCCAGCAGCTCCACCTGGGACAGGGTTACTCGGCAGTACTTC; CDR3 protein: CASSSTWDRVTRQYF
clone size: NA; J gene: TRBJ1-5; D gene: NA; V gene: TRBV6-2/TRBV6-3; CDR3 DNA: TGTGCCAGCAGTACCCTAGGGTTAAGCAATCAGCCCCAGCATTTT; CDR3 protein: CASSTLGLSNQPQHF
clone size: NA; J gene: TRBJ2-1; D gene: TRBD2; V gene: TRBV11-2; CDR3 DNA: TGTGCCAGCAGCTCCCTAGCGGGGGTCTCCTACAATGAGCAGTTCTTC; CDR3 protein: CASSSLAGVSYNEQFF
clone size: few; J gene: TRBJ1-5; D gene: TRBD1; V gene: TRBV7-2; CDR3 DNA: TGTGCCAGCAGCGTACAGGGACAGGGAATCAATCAGCCCCAGCATTTT; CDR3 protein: CASSVQGQGINQPQHF
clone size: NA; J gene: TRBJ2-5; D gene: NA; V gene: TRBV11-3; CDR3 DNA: TGTGCCAGCAGCTTTACCCTGAGAGAGACCCAGTACTTC; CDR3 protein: CASSFTLRETQYF
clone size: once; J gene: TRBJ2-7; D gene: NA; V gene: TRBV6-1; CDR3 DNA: TGTGCCAGCAGTCCCAAGACAGGATTCTCCTACGAGCAGTACTTC; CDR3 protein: CASSPKTGFSYEQYF
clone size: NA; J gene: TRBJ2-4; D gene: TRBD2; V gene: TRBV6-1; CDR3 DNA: TGTGCCGGTGGGACTAGCGGGGTCAACGGCATTCAGTACTTC; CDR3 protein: CAGGTSGVNGIQYF
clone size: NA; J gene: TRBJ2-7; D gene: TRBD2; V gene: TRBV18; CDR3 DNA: TGTGCCAGCTCACCGCTCGGTAGCGGGTACTACGAGCAGTACTTC; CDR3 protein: CASSPLGSGYYEQYF
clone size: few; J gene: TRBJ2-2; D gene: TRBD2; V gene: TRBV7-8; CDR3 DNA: TGTGCCAGCAGCTTAAGGGGACTACAAAACACCGGGGAGCTGTTTTTT; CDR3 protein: CASSLRGLQNTGELFF
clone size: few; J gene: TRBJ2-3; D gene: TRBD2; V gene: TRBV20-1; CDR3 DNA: TGCAGTGCTAGAGCTTCTAGCGGGGGGACAGATACGCAGTATTTT; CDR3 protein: CSARASSGGTDTQYF
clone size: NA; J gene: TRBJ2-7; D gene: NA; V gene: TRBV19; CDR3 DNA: TGTGTCAGCCACCACGGCGGCCCGGGCGAGCAGTACTTC; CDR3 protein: CVSHHGGPGEQYF
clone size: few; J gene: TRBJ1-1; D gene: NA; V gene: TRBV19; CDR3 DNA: TGTGCCAGTACGGAACCAGGGCTCTACACTGAAGCTTTCTTT; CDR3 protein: CASTEPGLYTEAFF
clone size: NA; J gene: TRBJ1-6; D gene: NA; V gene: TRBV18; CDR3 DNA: TGTGCCAGCTCACCCGTCAACTTGGTTACGTCCTATAATTCACCCCTCCACTTT; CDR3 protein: CASSPVNLVTSYNSPLHF